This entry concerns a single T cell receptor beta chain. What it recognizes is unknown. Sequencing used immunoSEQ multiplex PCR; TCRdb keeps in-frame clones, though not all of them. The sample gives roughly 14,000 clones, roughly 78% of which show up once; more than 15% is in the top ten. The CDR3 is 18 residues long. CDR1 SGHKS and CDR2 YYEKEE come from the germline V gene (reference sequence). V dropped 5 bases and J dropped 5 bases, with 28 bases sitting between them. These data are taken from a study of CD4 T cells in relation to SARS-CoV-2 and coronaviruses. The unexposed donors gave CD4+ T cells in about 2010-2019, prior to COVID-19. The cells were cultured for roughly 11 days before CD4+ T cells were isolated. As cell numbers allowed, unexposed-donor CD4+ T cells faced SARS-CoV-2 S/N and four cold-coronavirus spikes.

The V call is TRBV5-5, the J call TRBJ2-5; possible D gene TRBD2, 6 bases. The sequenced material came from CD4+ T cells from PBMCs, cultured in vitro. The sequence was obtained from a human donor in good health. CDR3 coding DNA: TGTGCCAGCAGTTGGGGGGAAACCGGGACTGCTGCTTTGGAGACCCAGTACTTC. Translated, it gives CASSWGETGTAALETQYF.